The rows below give T cell receptor beta chains drawn from one sample of a study of blood T cell repertoires in COVID-19. The data were produced by immunoSEQ multiplex PCR, yet TCRdb's version contains in-frame clones alone and is incomplete. Found here are about 150,000 clones, 80% to 90% of them singletons; the top ten hold more than 3%. Input material: peripheral blood. These receptors all stem from a man between 65 and 85 years old with acute or convalescent COVID-19. CDR3s leave out the opening cysteine and the closing phenylalanine or tryptophan.

j_call | v_call | cdr3_aa
TRBJ2-2 | TRBV2 | ASSEDRGRGGGELF
TRBJ2-2 | TRBV30 | AWSVNRWSGELF
TRBJ1-1 | TRBV12-5 | ASARTGDTEAF
TRBJ1-5 | TRBV11-2 | ASSLGGQFFSNQPQH
TRBJ1-1 | TRBV12-3/TRBV12-4 | ASSLRGRAEAF
TRBJ2-1 | TRBV7-8 | ASSSTPSGARGEQF
TRBJ2-2 | TRBV5-1 | ASSLGGVGTGELF
TRBJ2-1 | TRBV7-3 | ASSLGHWTSGGDEQF
TRBJ2-3 | TRBV14 | ASSQVTGGLSDTQY
TRBJ1-2 | TRBV5-4 | ASSSLLDSDSTHGYT
TRBJ2-7 | TRBV27 | ASSLLGQGSYEQY
TRBJ2-1 | TRBV27 | ASSRPGLDLNEQF
TRBJ1-5 | TRBV24-1 | ATSDPNSSGGSQH
TRBJ2-7 | TRBV19 | ASSTGQGAYEQY
TRBJ2-5 | TRBV2 | ASSKEDRALETQY
TRBJ1-2 | TRBV5-5 | ASSLQGTYGYT
TRBJ2-7 | TRBV21-1 | ASTLGTGASYEQY
TRBJ2-2 | TRBV25-1 | ASSPSGLLAGELF
TRBJ2-7 | TRBV28 | ASSSGGVGTVYEQY
TRBJ1-6 | TRBV14 | ASSQDRTGDNSPLH
TRBJ1-1 | TRBV5-1 | ASSLARQGGEAF
TRBJ2-2 | TRBV7-3 | ASSFSGTGELF
TRBJ2-5 | TRBV5-5 | ASSPGTGPQETQY
TRBJ1-5 | TRBV19 | ASSILHPDQPQH
TRBJ2-7 | TRBV5-6 | ASSSSRGGRPYEQY
TRBJ2-1 | TRBV4-3 | ASRSGRAGDEQF
TRBJ1-4 | TRBV5-4 | ASSQDRVVEKLF
TRBJ2-1 | TRBV15 | ATTSSGLAAYNEQF
TRBJ2-4 | TRBV6-6 | ASSYSSLAGANIQY
TRBJ2-7 | TRBV7-2 | ASSSIQGYEQY
TRBJ2-7 | TRBV5-1 | ASSLYPSASGSSYEQY
TRBJ1-1 | TRBV6-2/TRBV6-3 | ASSYPSAGNTEAF
TRBJ2-7 | TRBV11-2 | ASSPAGGLGEQY
TRBJ1-2 | TRBV28 | ATGSYGYT
TRBJ2-5 | TRBV29-1 | IAGQGGETQY
TRBJ1-2 | TRBV19 | ASSGTGGNYGYT
TRBJ1-1 | TRBV30 | AWSARDRGPF
TRBJ1-5 | TRBV3-1/TRBV3-2 | ASSQQGGNQPQH
TRBJ2-1 | TRBV7-6 | ASGPGQSNNEQF
TRBJ2-7 | TRBV5-5 | ASSRTVRDRGSPSYEQY
TRBJ1-2 | TRBV25-1 | ASTRSGANYGYT
TRBJ2-6 | TRBV19 | ASSSLEGFSGANVLT
TRBJ2-1 | TRBV29-1 | SEGTSGSNEQF
TRBJ2-3 | TRBV7-2 | ASSSNRDSTQY
TRBJ2-1 | TRBV9 | ASSATGTSKEQF